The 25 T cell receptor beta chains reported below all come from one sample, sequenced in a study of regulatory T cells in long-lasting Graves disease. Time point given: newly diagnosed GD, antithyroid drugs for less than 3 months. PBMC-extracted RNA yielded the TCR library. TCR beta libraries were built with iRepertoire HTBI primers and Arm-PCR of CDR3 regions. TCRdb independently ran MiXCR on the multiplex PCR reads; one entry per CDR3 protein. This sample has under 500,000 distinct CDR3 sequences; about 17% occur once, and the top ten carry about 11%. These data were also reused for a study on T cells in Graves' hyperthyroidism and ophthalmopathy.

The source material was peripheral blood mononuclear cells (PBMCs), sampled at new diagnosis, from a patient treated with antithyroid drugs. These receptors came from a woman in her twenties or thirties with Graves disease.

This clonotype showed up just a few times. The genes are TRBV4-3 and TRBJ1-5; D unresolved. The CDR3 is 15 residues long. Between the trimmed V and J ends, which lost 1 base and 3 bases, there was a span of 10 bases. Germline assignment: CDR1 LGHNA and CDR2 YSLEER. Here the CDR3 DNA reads TGCGCCAGCAGCCAAGTTTGGGGAAACAATCAGCCCCAGCATTTT. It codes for CASSQVWGNNQPQHF.

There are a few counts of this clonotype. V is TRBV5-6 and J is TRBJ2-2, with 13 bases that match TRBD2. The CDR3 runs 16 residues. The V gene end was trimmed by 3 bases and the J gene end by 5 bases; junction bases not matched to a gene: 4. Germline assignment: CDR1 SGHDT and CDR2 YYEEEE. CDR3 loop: CASSSGLAGTTGELFF. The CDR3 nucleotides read TGTGCCAGCAGCTCGGGACTAGCGGGGACTACCGGGGAGCTGTTTTTT.

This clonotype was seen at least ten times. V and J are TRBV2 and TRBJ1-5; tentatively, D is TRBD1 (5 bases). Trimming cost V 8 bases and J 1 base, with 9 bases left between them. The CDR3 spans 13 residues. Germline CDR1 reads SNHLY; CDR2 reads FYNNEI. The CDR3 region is CASRRQSNQPQHF. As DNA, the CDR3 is TGTGCCAGCCGAAGACAGAGCAATCAGCCCCAGCATTTT.

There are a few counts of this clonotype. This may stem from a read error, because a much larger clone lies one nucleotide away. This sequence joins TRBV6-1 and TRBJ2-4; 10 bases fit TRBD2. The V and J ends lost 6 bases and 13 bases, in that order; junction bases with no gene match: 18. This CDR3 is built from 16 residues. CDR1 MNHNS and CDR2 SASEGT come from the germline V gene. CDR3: CASSLGGSGRYNEQYF. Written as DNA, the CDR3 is TGTGCCAGCAGCCTCGGAGGTAGCGGGAGGTACAATGAGCAGTACTTC.

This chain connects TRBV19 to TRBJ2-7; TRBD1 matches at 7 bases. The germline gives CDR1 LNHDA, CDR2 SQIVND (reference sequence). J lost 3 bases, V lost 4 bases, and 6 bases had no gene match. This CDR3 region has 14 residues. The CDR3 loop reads CASSNRDSNYEQYF. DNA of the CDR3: TGTGCCAGTAGTAACCGGGACAGTAACTACGAGCAGTACTTC.

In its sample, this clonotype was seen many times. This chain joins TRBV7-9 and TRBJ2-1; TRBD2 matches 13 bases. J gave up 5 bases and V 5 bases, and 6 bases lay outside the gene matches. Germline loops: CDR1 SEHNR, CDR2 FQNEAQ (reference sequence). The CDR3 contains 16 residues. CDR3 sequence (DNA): TGTGCCAGCAGCCCGTGGACTAGCGGGAGCCACAATGAGCAGTTCTTC. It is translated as CASSPWTSGSHNEQFF. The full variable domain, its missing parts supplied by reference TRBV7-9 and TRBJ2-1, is DTGVSQNPRHKITKRGQNVTFRCDPISEHNRLYWYRQTLGQGPEFLTYFQNEAQLEKSRLLSDRFSAERPKGSFSTLEIQRTEQGDSAMYLCASSPWTSGSHNEQFFGPGTRLTVL.

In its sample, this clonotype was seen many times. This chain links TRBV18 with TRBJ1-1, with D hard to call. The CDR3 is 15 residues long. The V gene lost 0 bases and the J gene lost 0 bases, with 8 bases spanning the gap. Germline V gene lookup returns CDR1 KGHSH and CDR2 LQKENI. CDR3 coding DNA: TGTGCCAGCTCACCACCAACGGACGTGAACACTGAAGCTTTCTTT. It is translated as CASSPPTDVNTEAFF.

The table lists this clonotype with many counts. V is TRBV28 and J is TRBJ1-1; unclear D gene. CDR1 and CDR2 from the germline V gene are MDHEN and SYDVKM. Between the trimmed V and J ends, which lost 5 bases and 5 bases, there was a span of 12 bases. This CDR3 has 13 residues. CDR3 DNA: TGTGCCAGCAGTACCGGGCGGCGGACTGAAGCTTTCTTT. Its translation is CASSTGRRTEAFF.

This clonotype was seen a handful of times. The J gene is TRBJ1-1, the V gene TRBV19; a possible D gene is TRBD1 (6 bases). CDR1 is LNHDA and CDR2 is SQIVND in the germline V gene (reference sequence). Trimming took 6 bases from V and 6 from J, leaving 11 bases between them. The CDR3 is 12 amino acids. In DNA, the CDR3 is TGTGCCAGTAGCCCACAGGGCCCTGAAGCTTTCTTT. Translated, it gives CASSPQGPEAFF.

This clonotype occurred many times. The CDR3 coding sequence is TGTGCCAGCAGTGTGCAGGGGGCGTGGGGGAACACTGAAGCTTTCTTT. Translating it yields CASSVQGAWGNTEAFF. The rearrangement joins TRBV28 to TRBJ1-1, with 8 positions matching TRBD1. Germline CDR1 is MDHEN and CDR2 is SYDVKM. The CDR3 totals 16 residues. V shed 5 bases and J 1 base; nucleotides not matched to a gene: 9.

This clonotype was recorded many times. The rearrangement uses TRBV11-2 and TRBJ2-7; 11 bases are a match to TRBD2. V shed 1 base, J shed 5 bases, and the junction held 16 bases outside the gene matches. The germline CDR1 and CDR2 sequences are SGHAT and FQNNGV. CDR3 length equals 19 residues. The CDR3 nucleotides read TGTGCCAGCAGCTTAGGCCTACTAGCGGGAGTAACCTCTTGGAACGAGCAGTACTTC. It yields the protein CASSLGLLAGVTSWNEQYF.

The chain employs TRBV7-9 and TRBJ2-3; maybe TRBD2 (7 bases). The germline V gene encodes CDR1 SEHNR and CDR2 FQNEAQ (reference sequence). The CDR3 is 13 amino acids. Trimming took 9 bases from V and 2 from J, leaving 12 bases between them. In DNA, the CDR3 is TGTGCCAGAGGGGGGGGAGACACAGATACGCAGTATTTT. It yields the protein CARGGGDTDTQYF.

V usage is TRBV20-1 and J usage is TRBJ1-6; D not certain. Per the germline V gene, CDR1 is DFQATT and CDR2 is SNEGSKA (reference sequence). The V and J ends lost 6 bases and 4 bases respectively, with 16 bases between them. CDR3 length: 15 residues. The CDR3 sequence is CSASDFGGYNSPLHF. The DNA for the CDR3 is TGCAGTGCCTCGGACTTCGGCGGATATAATTCACCCCTCCACTTT.

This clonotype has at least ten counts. The CDR3 sequence is CASSENQETQYF. The DNA for the CDR3 is TGTGCCAGCTCCGAGAATCAAGAGACCCAGTACTTC. The V and J genes are TRBV18 and TRBJ2-5, with unresolved D. The germline V and J ends were trimmed by 6 bases and 2 bases, with 7 bases remaining between them. CDR3 size: 12 residues. CDR1 and CDR2 (germline): KGHSH, LQKENI.

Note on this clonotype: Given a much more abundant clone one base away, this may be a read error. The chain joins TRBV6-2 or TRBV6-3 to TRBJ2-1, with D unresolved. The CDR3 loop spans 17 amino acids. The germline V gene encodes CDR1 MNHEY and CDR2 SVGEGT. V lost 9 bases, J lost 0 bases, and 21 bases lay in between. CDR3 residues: CARSEMHAWSSYNEQFF. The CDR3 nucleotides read TGTGCCAGAAGTGAGATGCACGCCTGGAGCTCCTACAATGAGCAGTTCTTC.

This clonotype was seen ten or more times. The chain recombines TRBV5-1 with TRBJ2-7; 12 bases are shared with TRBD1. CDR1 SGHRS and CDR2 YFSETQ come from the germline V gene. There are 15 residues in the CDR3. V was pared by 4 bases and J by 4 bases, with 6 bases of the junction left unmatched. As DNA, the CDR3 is TGCGCCAGCAGCGAGGGACAGGGGGCGAGGTACGAGCAGTACTTC. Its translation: CASSEGQGARYEQYF.

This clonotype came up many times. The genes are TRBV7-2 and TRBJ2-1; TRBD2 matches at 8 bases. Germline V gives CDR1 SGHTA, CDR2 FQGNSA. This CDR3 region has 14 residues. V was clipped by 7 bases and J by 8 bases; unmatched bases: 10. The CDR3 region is CASIPGLGNDEQFF. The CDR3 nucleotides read TGTGCCAGCATCCCGGGACTAGGCAACGATGAGCAGTTCTTC.

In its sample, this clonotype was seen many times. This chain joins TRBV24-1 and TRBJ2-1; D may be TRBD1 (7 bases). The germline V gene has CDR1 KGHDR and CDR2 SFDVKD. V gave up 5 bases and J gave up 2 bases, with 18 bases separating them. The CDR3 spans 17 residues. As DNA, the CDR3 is TGTGCCACCAGTGCCGAGGAGGGGACAGCGACCTACAATGAGCAGTTCTTC. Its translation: CATSAEEGTATYNEQFF.

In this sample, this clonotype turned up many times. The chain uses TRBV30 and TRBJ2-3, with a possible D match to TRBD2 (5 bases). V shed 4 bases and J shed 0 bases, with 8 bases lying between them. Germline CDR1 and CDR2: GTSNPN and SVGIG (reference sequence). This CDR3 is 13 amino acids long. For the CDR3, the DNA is TGTGCCTGGAAAGCGGCTAGCACAGATACGCAGTATTTT. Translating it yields CAWKAASTDTQYF.

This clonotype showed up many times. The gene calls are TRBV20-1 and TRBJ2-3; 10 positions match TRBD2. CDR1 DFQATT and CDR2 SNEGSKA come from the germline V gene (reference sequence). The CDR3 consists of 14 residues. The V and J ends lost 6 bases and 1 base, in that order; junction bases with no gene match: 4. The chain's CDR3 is CSAPLAGRTDTQYF. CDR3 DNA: TGCAGTGCCCCACTAGCGGGACGCACAGATACGCAGTATTTT.

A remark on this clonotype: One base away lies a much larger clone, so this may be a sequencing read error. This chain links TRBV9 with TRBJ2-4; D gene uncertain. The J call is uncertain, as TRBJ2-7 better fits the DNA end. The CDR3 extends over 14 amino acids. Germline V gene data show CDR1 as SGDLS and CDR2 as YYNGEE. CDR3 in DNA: TGTGCCAGCAGCGTAGCGAGCGTAGGTGGCGAGCAGTACTTC. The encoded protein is CASSVASVGGEQYF.

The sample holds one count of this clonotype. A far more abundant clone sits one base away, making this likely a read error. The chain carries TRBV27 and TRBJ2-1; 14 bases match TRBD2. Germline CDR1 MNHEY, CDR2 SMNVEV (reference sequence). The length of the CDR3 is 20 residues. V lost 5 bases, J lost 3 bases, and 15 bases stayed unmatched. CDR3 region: CASSESPGLAGGFSYNEQFF. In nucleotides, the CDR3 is TGTGCCAGCAGTGAGTCTCCCGGACTAGCGGGAGGTTTCAGCTACAATGAGCAGTTCTTC.

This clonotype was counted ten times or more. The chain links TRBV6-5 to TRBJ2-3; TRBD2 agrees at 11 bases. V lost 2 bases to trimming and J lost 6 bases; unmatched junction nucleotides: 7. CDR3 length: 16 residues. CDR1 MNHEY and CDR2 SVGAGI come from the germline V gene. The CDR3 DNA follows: TGTGCCAGCAGTTACCAACTTAGCGGGAGGGCCGATACGCAGTATTTT. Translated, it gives CASSYQLSGRADTQYF.

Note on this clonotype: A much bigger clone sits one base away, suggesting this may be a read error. CDR3 protein: CATGTGGYEQYF. The CDR3 DNA follows: TGTGCCACCGGGACAGGGGGCTACGAGCAGTACTTC. The chain recombines TRBV15 with TRBJ2-7, with TRBD1 matching over 11 bases. Germline V gene data show CDR1 as LNHNV and CDR2 as YYDKDF (reference sequence). V shed 8 bases and J 3 bases; nucleotides not matched to a gene: 0. There are 12 residues in the CDR3. Full variable domain (outside the CDR3, taken from reference TRBV15 and TRBJ2-7): DAMVIQNPRYQVTQFGKPVTLSCSQTLNHNVMYWYQQKSSQAPKLLFHYYDKDFNNEADTPDNFQSRRPNTSFCFLDIRSPGLGDTAMYLCATGTGGYEQYFGPGTRLTVT.

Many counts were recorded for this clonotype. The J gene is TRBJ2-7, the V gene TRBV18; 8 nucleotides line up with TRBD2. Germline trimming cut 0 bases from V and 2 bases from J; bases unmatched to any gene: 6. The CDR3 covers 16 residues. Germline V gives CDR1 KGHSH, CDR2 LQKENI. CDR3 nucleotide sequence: TGTGCCAGCTCACCACCCGGAGCGGGAGTGGCCTACGAGCAGTACTTC. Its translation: CASSPPGAGVAYEQYF.